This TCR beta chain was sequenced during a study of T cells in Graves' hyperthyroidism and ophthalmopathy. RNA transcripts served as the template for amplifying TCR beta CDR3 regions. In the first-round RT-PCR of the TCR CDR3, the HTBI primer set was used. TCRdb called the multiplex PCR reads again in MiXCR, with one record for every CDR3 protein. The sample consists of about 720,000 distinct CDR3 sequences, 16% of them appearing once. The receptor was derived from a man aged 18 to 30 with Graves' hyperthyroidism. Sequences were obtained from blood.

The CDR3 DNA is TGTGCCACCAGCAGACAGGGGGCAGGTGAAAAACTGTTTTTT. Residues: CATSRQGAGEKLFF. V gene TRBV15 combines with J gene TRBJ1-4, with 8 bases lining up with TRBD1. Germline CDR1 LNHNV, CDR2 YYDKDF (reference sequence). Unmatched junction bases numbered 3, after V lost 2 bases and J lost 7 bases. The CDR3 runs 14 residues. Complete variable domain (other parts from reference TRBV15 and TRBJ1-4): DAMVIQNPRYQVTQFGKPVTLSCSQTLNHNVMYWYQQKSSQAPKLLFHYYDKDFNNEADTPDNFQSRRPNTSFCFLDIRSPGLGDTAMYLCATSRQGAGEKLFFGSGTQLSVL.